The 27 T cell receptor beta chains reported below all come from one sample, sequenced in a study of blood T cell repertoires in COVID-19 (dated by TCRdb to 2020 to 2021). The method was the immunoSEQ multiplex PCR assay. Held by TCRdb, this immuneACCESS table contains in-frame sequences only and omits some clones. Under half of the omission traces to an unresolved V gene where checked; the cause of the rest is unknown. The sample table records over 60,000 clones; 90% of these occur just once. The ten largest make up about 7% of the sample. The sequenced sample consisted of peripheral blood. These TCRs come from a woman of 80 years or more with active COVID-19.

The chain employs TRBV15 and TRBJ1-4; 10 bases match TRBD1. This CDR3 contains 15 residues. V lost 3 bases to trimming and J lost 8 bases; unmatched junction nucleotides: 6. Looked up from germline, CDR1 is LNHNV and CDR2 is YYDKDF (reference sequence). This chain's CDR3 is CATSRATGGMEKLFF. The CDR3 DNA is TGTGCCACCAGCAGGGCGACAGGGGGCATGGAAAAACTGTTTTTT.

The V call is TRBV19, the J call TRBJ2-7; 13 bases are a match to TRBD2. The CDR3 covers 15 residues. Looked up from germline, CDR1 is LNHDA and CDR2 is SQIVND (reference sequence). V was clipped by 4 bases and J by 6 bases; unmatched bases: 6. CDR3 sequence: CASSTRTSGSGEQYF. DNA of the CDR3: TGTGCCAGTAGTACCCGGACTAGCGGGAGCGGCGAGCAGTACTTC.

This chain's CDR3 is CASKAQTGPQETQYF. Here the CDR3 DNA reads TGCGCCAGTAAAGCACAGACAGGGCCTCAAGAGACCCAGTACTTC. The J gene is TRBJ2-5, the V gene TRBV5-1; 7 positions agree with TRBD1. Germline lookup yields CDR1 SGHRS and CDR2 YFSETQ. This CDR3 is built from 15 residues. J lost 2 bases, V lost 8 bases, and 12 bases had no gene match.

J is TRBJ2-3 and V is TRBV5-4; TRBD2 aligns across 9 bases. The V gene end was trimmed by 4 bases and the J gene end by 3 bases; junction bases not matched to a gene: 15. Germline V CDR1 and CDR2: SGHNT, YYREEE (reference sequence). The CDR3 is 18 residues long. The CDR3 nucleotides read TGTGCCAGCAGCCCGGAGGTAGGGCGGGAGGGCCGAACAGATACGCAGTATTTT. Its translation: CASSPEVGREGRTDTQYF.

In DNA form, the CDR3 reads TGTGCCAGCAGCTTTTCCCTAGCGGGTGGCTACGAGCAGTACTTC. This gives the protein CASSFSLAGGYEQYF. The genes are TRBV7-9 and TRBJ2-7; TRBD2 matches at 8 bases. Trimming took 3 bases from V and 3 from J; bases not matched to a gene: 7. The CDR3 sequence is 15 residues long. Per the germline V gene, CDR1 is SEHNR and CDR2 is FQNEAQ (reference sequence).

The chain uses TRBV6-6 and TRBJ2-1, with 12 bases identical to TRBD1. This CDR3 has 16 residues. Germline values: CDR1 MNHNY, CDR2 SVGAGI (reference sequence). Trimming took 8 bases from V and 5 from J; bases not matched to a gene: 10. The CDR3 nucleotides read TGTGCCAGCGCTAGGGGGACAGGGGGCAGAAACAATGAGCAGTTCTTC. It codes for CASARGTGGRNNEQFF.

The chain is built from TRBV9 and TRBJ2-3; 11 positions agree with TRBD2. V trimming: 0 bases; J trimming: 0 bases; junction bases outside the gene matches: 9. Germline V gene data show CDR1 as SGDLS and CDR2 as YYNGEE. The CDR3 has 19 amino acids. The CDR3 reads CASSVDFGTSGLSTDTQYF. CDR3 DNA: TGTGCCAGCAGCGTAGACTTTGGGACTAGCGGCCTTAGCACAGATACGCAGTATTTT. Full variable domain (missing parts from reference TRBV9 and TRBJ2-3): DSGVTQTPKHLITATGQRVTLRCSPRSGDLSVYWYQQSLDQGLQFLIQYYNGEERAKGNILERFSAQQFPDLHSELNLSSLELGDSALYFCASSVDFGTSGLSTDTQYFGPGTRLTVL.

V and J are TRBV10-3 and TRBJ2-1, with 8 bases that match TRBD2. V shed 3 bases and J 9 bases; nucleotides not matched to a gene: 10. Looked up from germline, CDR1 is ENHRY and CDR2 is SYGVKD. The CDR3 covers 15 residues. Written as DNA, the CDR3 is TGTGCCATCAGTGAAAGCGGGAGTGGATGGGTTGAGCAGTTCTTC. It yields the protein CAISESGSGWVEQFF.

The chain recombines TRBV12-3 or TRBV12-4 with TRBJ2-1; D call uncertain. This CDR3 contains 11 residues. V lost 4 bases and J 4 bases, leaving 2 bases between the germline ends. The CDR3 loop is CASSSYNEQFF. The CDR3 DNA sequence: TGTGCCAGCAGTTCATACAATGAGCAGTTCTTC.

The chain combines TRBV5-4 with TRBJ2-7; 10 bases align to TRBD2. V trimming: 4 bases; J trimming: 4 bases; junction bases outside the gene matches: 8. CDR3 length equals 15 residues. The germline V gene encodes CDR1 SGHNT and CDR2 YYREEE (reference sequence). CDR3 in DNA: TGTGCCAGCAGCCCAAGCGGGAGGGGTACTTACGAGCAGTACTTC. It is translated as CASSPSGRGTYEQYF.

V usage is TRBV5-4 and J usage is TRBJ1-3; D not certain. Germline CDR1 is SGHNT and CDR2 is YYREEE (reference sequence). The CDR3 loop spans 16 amino acids. The germline V and J ends were trimmed by 0 bases and 0 bases, with 10 bases remaining between them. CDR3 in amino acids: CASSLARLGSGNTIYF. CDR3 coding DNA: TGTGCCAGCAGCTTGGCGCGGCTAGGCTCTGGAAACACCATATATTTT.

This chain uses TRBV18 with TRBJ1-3; 8 nucleotides line up with TRBD1. Germline CDR1 is KGHSH and CDR2 is LQKENI. V shed 6 bases, J shed 0 bases, and the junction held 7 bases outside the gene matches. This CDR3 contains 16 residues. DNA for the CDR3: TGTGCCAGCTCTCAGCAGGGGGCCAGCTCTGGAAACACCATATATTTT. Its translation is CASSQQGASSGNTIYF.

The chain links TRBV6-1 to TRBJ2-1; 9 bases match TRBD2. V was pared by 4 bases and J by 5 bases, with 9 bases of the junction left unmatched. CDR1 and CDR2 from the germline V gene are MNHNS and SASEGT. The CDR3 has 16 residues. The chain's CDR3 is CASSAFSGRQDNEQFF. CDR3 in DNA: TGTGCCAGCAGTGCTTTTAGCGGGAGACAGGACAATGAGCAGTTCTTC.

Notes on this clone: In the same sample, other DNA sequences code for this CDR3. J is TRBJ1-3 and V is TRBV6-5; D not certain. The length of the CDR3 is 13 residues. The germline V gene encodes CDR1 MNHEY and CDR2 SVGAGI. V shed 0 bases and J shed 3 bases, with 3 bases lying between them. The CDR3 loop is CASSYSRGNTIYF. The CDR3 DNA follows: TGTGCCAGCAGTTACTCGCGTGGAAACACCATATATTTT.

The rearrangement uses TRBV7-3 and TRBJ2-6; the D gene is possibly TRBD2 (5 bases). Trimming pared 4 bases from V and 1 base from J, leaving 8 bases between. This CDR3 is 15 amino acids long. CDR1 and CDR2 from the germline V gene are SGHTA and FQGTGA. The CDR3 here is CASSSTGSGANVLTF. The CDR3 region has the DNA TGTGCCAGCAGCTCGACGGGGTCTGGGGCCAACGTCCTGACTTTC.

The rearrangement uses TRBV7-9 and TRBJ1-6; D gene unclear. V was clipped by 1 base and J by 7 bases, with 11 bases between them. Germline CDR1 SEHNR, CDR2 FQNEAQ (reference sequence). The CDR3 loop spans 15 amino acids. The CDR3 DNA reads as TGTGCCAGCAGCTTAGGCGGTTCAGCCAATTCACCCCTCCACTTT. Its protein is CASSLGGSANSPLHF.

The V gene is TRBV18, the J gene TRBJ2-7; D call uncertain. Trimming took 3 bases from V and 3 from J, leaving 9 bases between them. This CDR3 comprises 13 residues. CDR1 KGHSH and CDR2 LQKENI come from the germline V gene. CDR3 loop: CASSPSPDYEQYF. The CDR3 nucleotides read TGTGCCAGCTCACCGTCGCCAGACTACGAGCAGTACTTC.

The chain carries TRBV6-5 and TRBJ2-6, with a tentative D call TRBD1 (6 bases). The V and J ends lost 4 bases and 2 bases respectively, with 9 bases between them. Germline CDR1 is MNHEY and CDR2 is SVGAGI. CDR3 length: 15 residues. The CDR3 spells CASSSTGPGANVLTF. DNA of the CDR3: TGTGCCAGCAGTTCAACAGGGCCTGGGGCCAACGTCCTGACTTTC.

The chain uses TRBV7-8 and TRBJ2-7; a possible D gene is TRBD1 (5 bases). The V end was cut by 0 bases, the J end by 2 bases, with 5 bases between. The V gene's germline CDR1 is SGHVS and CDR2 FQNEAQ. CDR3 length equals 13 residues. In DNA form, the CDR3 reads TGTGCCAGCAGCTTAGCGGGGCCCTACGAGCAGTACTTC. Translated, it gives CASSLAGPYEQYF.

J is TRBJ2-3 and V is TRBV6-2 or TRBV6-3; TRBD2 matches at 9 bases. This CDR3 is built from 16 residues. V was pared by 6 bases and J by 6 bases, with 13 bases of the junction left unmatched. CDR1 is MNHEY and CDR2 is SVGEGT in the germline V gene. The CDR3 is CASSPRGSGRRDTQYF. CDR3 bases: TGTGCCAGCAGCCCCAGGGGGAGCGGGAGGCGGGATACGCAGTATTTT.

The CDR3 reads CASSDRRGGYNEQFF. The CDR3 DNA reads as TGTGCCAGCAGTGACCGACGAGGGGGATACAATGAGCAGTTCTTC. The chain is built from TRBV6-4 and TRBJ2-1, with a weak D call TRBD1 (6 bases). The CDR3 has 15 amino acids. The V end lost 2 bases, the J end lost 4 bases, and 12 bases lay between the germline ends. Germline assignment: CDR1 MRHNA and CDR2 SNTAGT.

The chain couples TRBV7-2 to TRBJ2-7; 7 positions match TRBD2. The length of the CDR3 is 17 residues. In germline, CDR1 is SGHTA, CDR2 FQGNSA. V lost 4 bases and J lost 3; bases outside the gene matches: 15. CDR3 loop: CASSWGYYSGRVYEQYF. The CDR3 region has the DNA TGTGCCAGCAGCTGGGGGTATTATAGCGGGCGTGTCTACGAGCAGTACTTC. The full variable domain, with the rest looked up from reference TRBV7-2 and TRBJ2-7, is GAGVSQSPSNKVTEKGKDVELRCDPISGHTALYWYRQSLGQGLEFLIYFQGNSAPDKSGLPSDRFSAERTGGSVSTLTIQRTQQEDSAVYLCASSWGYYSGRVYEQYFGPGTRLTVT.

In DNA, the CDR3 is TGTGCAAGTCGCTTAGTGTGTCTAGCGGGAGATTGGGGCACAGATACGCAGTATTTT. It is translated as CASRLVCLAGDWGTDTQYF. The chain carries TRBV12-2 and TRBJ2-3; TRBD2 reflects the table's D call only, with no check against the DNA. TRBV12-2 is noted as a pseudogene. CDR3 size: 19 residues.

This rearrangement joins TRBV2 to TRBJ2-3; the match to TRBD2 covers 9 bases. This CDR3 has 16 residues. J gave up 5 bases and V 7 bases, and 13 bases lay outside the gene matches. The germline V gene has CDR1 SNHLY and CDR2 FYNNEI. The CDR3 spells CASNGVAGGPGDTQYF. The CDR3 nucleotides are TGTGCCAGCAACGGCGTCGCGGGAGGGCCGGGAGATACGCAGTATTTT.

The chain carries TRBV27 and TRBJ2-7, with 9 bases aligning to TRBD1. This CDR3 contains 14 residues. Per the germline V gene, CDR1 is MNHEY and CDR2 is SMNVEV (reference sequence). The ends lost 5 bases at V and 3 bases at J; junction bases unmatched: 5. Written as DNA, the CDR3 is TGTGCCAGCAGTCCGGGGACAGGGATCTACGAGCAGTACTTC. The encoded protein is CASSPGTGIYEQYF.

In its sample, this clone was seen once. The chain joins TRBV2 to TRBJ1-3, with unresolved D. The CDR3 sequence is 17 residues long. V lost 1 base and J 0 bases, leaving 13 bases between the germline ends. Germline lookup yields CDR1 SNHLY and CDR2 FYNNEI. Here the CDR3 reads CASSEGLAGSSGNTIYF. The CDR3 DNA sequence: TGTGCCAGCAGTGAAGGTCTAGCAGGCTCCTCTGGAAACACCATATATTTT.

This chain connects TRBV28 to TRBJ2-6; D gene unclear. V dropped 2 bases and J dropped 0 bases, with 8 bases sitting between them. Germline V lookup: CDR1 MDHEN, CDR2 SYDVKM. This CDR3 comprises 16 residues. The DNA of the CDR3 is TGTGCCAGCAGTTTAATCAGGTCCTCTGGGGCCAACGTCCTGACTTTC. Translated, it gives CASSLIRSSGANVLTF.